Listed here are 32 T cell receptor beta chains from one sample, sequenced in a study of blood T cell repertoires in COVID-19. Clones were sequenced by immunoSEQ multiplex PCR, and TCRdb holds only the in-frame ones, with some missing. The data hold around 250,000 clones, with nearly 90% observed a single time. The material sequenced was peripheral blood. These receptors all stem from a woman aged 40 to 50 who had recovered from COVID-19.

This chain connects TRBV18 to TRBJ1-1; D not resolved. Germline lookup yields CDR1 KGHSH and CDR2 LQKENI. The CDR3 spans 15 residues. Deletions cut 2 bases from V and 1 base from J, with 11 bases between. The chain's CDR3 is CASSPGEGRNTEAFF. In nucleotides, the CDR3 is TGTGCCAGCTCACCAGGGGAGGGTCGGAACACTGAAGCTTTCTTT.

The V gene is TRBV3-1 (or the pseudogene TRBV3-2), the J gene TRBJ2-7; 11 positions match TRBD1. Germline loops: CDR1 LGHDT, CDR2 YNNKEL (reference sequence). Germline trimming cut 6 bases from V and 6 bases from J; bases unmatched to any gene: 7. The CDR3 covers 14 residues. Here the CDR3 reads CASSSDRGLGEQYF. The CDR3 nucleotides read TGTGCCAGCAGTTCGGACAGGGGGCTGGGCGAGCAGTACTTC.

The chain employs TRBV6-4 and TRBJ1-2; 8 nucleotides match TRBD1. J gave up 2 bases and V 6 bases, and 8 bases lay outside the gene matches. Germline CDR1 reads MRHNA; CDR2 reads SNTAGT. The CDR3 length is 15 residues. CDR3 protein: CASRQGDRENYGYTF. Here the CDR3 DNA reads TGTGCCAGCAGACAGGGGGACCGGGAGAACTATGGCTACACCTTC.

J is TRBJ2-3 and V is TRBV4-3; 8 bases are shared with TRBD1. CDR3 length: 15 residues. J lost 9 bases, V lost 0 bases, and 8 bases had no gene match. CDR1 LGHNA and CDR2 YSLEER come from the germline V gene. The CDR3 DNA is TGCGCCAGCAGCCAAGACCAAGGACAGGGCGAGACGCAGTATTTT. Protein: CASSQDQGQGETQYF.

The rearrangement uses TRBV6-5 and TRBJ2-2; D possibly corresponds to TRBD1 (5 bases). The germline V gene encodes CDR1 MNHEY and CDR2 SVGAGI. The CDR3 loop spans 15 amino acids. Trimming stripped 0 bases from V and 8 bases from J, with 13 bases between. CDR3 bases: TGTGCCAGCAGTTACTCCCTGGGGCCAGGGGGGGAGCTGTTTTTT. It encodes CASSYSLGPGGELFF.

The chain is built from TRBV18 and TRBJ2-7; weak D call: TRBD2 (7 bases). Trimming took 0 bases from V and 1 from J, leaving 13 bases between them. The CDR3 extends over 16 amino acids. Germline CDR1 and CDR2: KGHSH and LQKENI. The CDR3 protein is CASSPPDKGGSYEQYF. DNA for the CDR3: TGTGCCAGCTCACCACCGGACAAGGGGGGGTCCTACGAGCAGTACTTC. Using reference TRBV18 and TRBJ2-7 for the parts outside the CDR3, the full variable domain is NAGVMQNPRHLVRRRGQEARLRCSPMKGHSHVYWYRQLPEEGLKFMVYLQKENIIDESGMPKERFSAEFPKEGPSILRIQQVVRGDSAAYFCASSPPDKGGSYEQYFGPGTRLTVT.

Here the CDR3 DNA reads TGTGCCAGCGAGGGTCGAAGGGATACGCAGTATTTT. It codes for CASEGRRDTQYF. The chain is built from TRBV25-1 and TRBJ2-3, with TRBD2 as a possible D gene (5 bases). V lost 8 bases, J lost 6 bases, and 12 bases lay in between. CDR3 length: 12 residues. Germline lookup yields CDR1 MGHDK and CDR2 SYGVNS.

The V gene is TRBV9, the J gene TRBJ1-1; no reliable D call. V was trimmed by 0 bases and J by 7 bases, leaving 13 bases between them. The CDR3 has 14 residues. The germline V gene encodes CDR1 SGDLS and CDR2 YYNGEE. CDR3 protein: CASSVVSGSGEAFF. The DNA for the CDR3 is TGTGCCAGCAGCGTAGTTTCGGGGAGCGGTGAAGCTTTCTTT.

The chain joins TRBV27 to TRBJ2-5; possible D gene TRBD1, 5 bases. V shed 1 base and J shed 5 bases, with 32 bases lying between them. CDR1 is MNHEY and CDR2 is SMNVEV in the germline V gene (reference sequence). This CDR3 is 21 amino acids long. CDR3 amino acids: CASSLFFIGGTGRPSRETQYF. Written as DNA, the CDR3 is TGTGCCAGCAGTTTATTCTTTATCGGTGGTACAGGACGACCCAGCAGGGAGACCCAGTACTTC.

The gene calls are TRBV4-1 and TRBJ1-1; no clear D gene. Germline values: CDR1 MGHRA, CDR2 YSYEKL. Trimming stripped 1 base from V and 6 bases from J, with 21 bases between. The CDR3 length is 17 residues. The CDR3 is CASSQALGGLAFAEAFF. CDR3 coding DNA: TGCGCCAGCAGCCAAGCCCTTGGAGGGCTAGCTTTCGCTGAAGCTTTCTTT.

The rearrangement uses TRBV12-3 or TRBV12-4 and TRBJ2-1, with a possible D match to TRBD2 (5 bases). With 6 bases removed from V and 8 bases from J, the gap between germline ends came to 11 bases. The CDR3 has 12 amino acids. Here the CDR3 reads CASSPGEYEQFF. For the CDR3, the DNA is TGTGCCAGCAGCCCCGGGGAATATGAGCAGTTCTTC.

The chain has TRBV9 and TRBJ1-2; D is possibly TRBD1 (6 bases). The germline CDR1 and CDR2 sequences are SGDLS and YYNGEE. CDR3 size: 14 residues. Trimming stripped 0 bases from V and 7 bases from J, with 13 bases between. CDR3 coding DNA: TGTGCCAGCAGCGTAGAGCAGGGGCCAAGTGGCTACACCTTC. This gives the protein CASSVEQGPSGYTF.

The V gene is TRBV3-1 (or the pseudogene TRBV3-2), the J gene TRBJ2-4; possibly TRBD2 for D (5 bases). This CDR3 contains 14 residues. V lost 4 bases, J lost 0 bases, and 7 bases lay in between. Germline V gene sequence: CDR1 LGHDT, CDR2 YNNKEL (reference sequence). CDR3 DNA sequence: TGTGCCAGCAGCCTTGAGGGAGCCAAAAACATTCAGTACTTC. This sequence encodes CASSLEGAKNIQYF.

The rearrangement uses TRBV15 and TRBJ2-1; 9 nucleotides match TRBD1. Germline V CDR1 and CDR2: LNHNV, YYDKDF (reference sequence). The CDR3 has 14 amino acids. V shed 1 base, J shed 10 bases, and the junction held 5 bases outside the gene matches. The CDR3 spells CATSRGDRDGEQFF. The CDR3 coding sequence is TGTGCCACCAGCAGAGGGGACAGGGATGGCGAGCAGTTCTTC.

This chain uses TRBV27 with TRBJ2-5, with D unclear. V shed 6 bases and J shed 0 bases, with 8 bases lying between them. Germline-derived CDR1 and CDR2 are MNHEY and SMNVEV (reference sequence). The CDR3 is made up of 13 amino acids. CDR3 DNA sequence: TGTGCCAGCAGCCAACACAACCAAGAGACCCAGTACTTC. This codes for CASSQHNQETQYF.

This chain uses TRBV6-5 with TRBJ1-1; a possible D gene is TRBD1 (5 bases). Germline V lookup: CDR1 MNHEY, CDR2 SVGAGI. The length of the CDR3 is 11 residues. Trimming removed 6 bases at V and 7 bases at J, with 9 bases between. CDR3 residues: CASSQGSEAFF. The CDR3, as DNA: TGTGCCAGCAGCCAGGGAAGTGAAGCTTTCTTT.

J is TRBJ1-1 and V is TRBV29-1; 8 nucleotides line up with TRBD1. Germline V gene sequence: CDR1 SQVTM, CDR2 ANQGSEA. J was trimmed by 0 bases and V by 7 bases; bases with no gene match: 4. This CDR3 is 13 amino acids long. Here the CDR3 DNA reads TGCAGCGGGAAGACAGGGGTGAACACTGAAGCTTTCTTT. This translates into CSGKTGVNTEAFF. Drawing the rest from reference TRBV29-1 and TRBJ1-1, the complete variable domain is SAVISQKPSRDICQRGTSLTIQCQVDSQVTMMFWYRQQPGQSLTLIATANQGSEATYESGFVIDKFPISRPNLTFSTLTVSNMSPEDSSIYLCSGKTGVNTEAFFGQGTRLTVV.

Here the CDR3 reads CASSQDVQGTEAFF. Written as DNA, the CDR3 is TGTGCCAGCAGCCAAGATGTGCAGGGCACTGAAGCTTTCTTT. The chain carries TRBV3-1 (or the pseudogene TRBV3-2) and TRBJ1-1, with a weak D call TRBD1 (5 bases). V was cut by 0 bases and J by 4 bases, with 9 bases left in between. The CDR3 loop spans 14 amino acids. CDR1 and CDR2 (germline): LGHDT, YNNKEL (reference sequence).

A few counts support this clone. J is TRBJ1-6 and V is TRBV7-3; possible D gene TRBD1, 5 bases. V lost 5 bases to trimming and J lost 10 bases, with 12 bases between them. CDR1 SGHTA and CDR2 FQGTGA come from the germline V gene. This CDR3 comprises 13 residues. This CDR3 reads CASSAGSRSPLHF. The CDR3 region has the DNA TGTGCCAGCAGCGCAGGGTCAAGATCACCCCTCCACTTT.

This chain uses TRBV30 with TRBJ2-5, with TRBD2 matching over 9 bases. Germline trimming cut 4 bases from V and 2 bases from J; bases unmatched to any gene: 8. The CDR3 covers 15 residues. Germline V CDR1 and CDR2: GTSNPN, SVGIG (reference sequence). The CDR3 here is CAWTLTSGRQETQYF. In DNA form, the CDR3 reads TGTGCCTGGACCCTGACTAGCGGTAGACAAGAGACCCAGTACTTC. Filled out from reference TRBV30 and TRBJ2-5, the complete variable domain reads SQTIHQWPATLVQPVGSPLSLECTVEGTSNPNLYWYRQAAGRGLQLLFYSVGIGQISSEVPQNLSASRPQDRQFILSSKKLLLSDSGFYLCAWTLTSGRQETQYFGPGTRLLVL.

The sample holds one count of this clone. The chain couples TRBV7-2 to TRBJ1-5, with TRBD1 identical over 11 bases. CDR1 SGHTA and CDR2 FQGNSA come from the germline V gene. V lost 5 bases to trimming and J lost 9 bases; unmatched junction nucleotides: 6. The CDR3 spans 14 residues. Written as DNA, the CDR3 is TGTGCCAGCAGCACCGGACAGGGGGCTCTGCCCCAGCATTTT. Translation: CASSTGQGALPQHF.

This CDR3 reads CASSLRLLPSETQYF. CDR3 nucleotide sequence: TGTGCCAGCAGTCTCCGACTCCTTCCGTCAGAGACCCAGTACTTC. The rearrangement joins TRBV6-2 or TRBV6-3 to TRBJ2-5; no clear D gene. V was cut by 5 bases and J by 4 bases, with 17 bases left in between. Looked up from germline, CDR1 is MNHEY and CDR2 is SVGEGT. The CDR3 is made up of 15 amino acids.

This chain uses TRBV28 with TRBJ1-2; D is unclear. The CDR3 totals 13 residues. V dropped 7 bases and J dropped 1 base, with 10 bases sitting between them. From germline, CDR1 is MDHEN and CDR2 SYDVKM. CDR3 sequence: CASIQTNNYGYTF. The CDR3 region has the DNA TGTGCCAGCATCCAGACAAATAACTATGGCTACACCTTC.

The gene calls are TRBV5-1 and TRBJ2-1, with 8 bases matching TRBD2. Germline V gene sequence: CDR1 SGHRS, CDR2 YFSETQ. The CDR3 totals 13 residues. V lost 4 bases to trimming and J lost 9 bases; unmatched junction nucleotides: 6. The CDR3 protein is CASSIGTSGEQFF. CDR3 nucleotide sequence: TGCGCCAGCAGCATAGGGACTAGTGGTGAGCAGTTCTTC.

The rearrangement joins TRBV7-8 to TRBJ2-1; D might be TRBD2 (5 bases). CDR3 length: 14 residues. Trimming stripped 3 bases from V and 10 bases from J, with 16 bases between. Per the germline V gene, CDR1 is SGHVS and CDR2 is FQNEAQ. The chain's CDR3 is CASSLSGSRGEQFF. The CDR3 DNA sequence: TGTGCCAGCAGCTTGTCGGGCTCCCGAGGGGAGCAGTTCTTC. Variable domain in full (rest from reference TRBV7-8 and TRBJ2-1): GAGVSQSPRYKVAKRGQDVALRCDPISGHVSLFWYQQALGQGPEFLTYFQNEAQLDKSGLPSDRFFAERPEGSVSTLKIQRTQQEDSAVYLCASSLSGSRGEQFFGPGTRLTVL.

The table lists this clone with a few counts. V and J are TRBV29-1 and TRBJ1-3; D not certain. V was shortened by 2 bases and J by 0 bases, with 14 bases between the two germline ends. The CDR3 totals 16 residues. Germline-derived CDR1 and CDR2 are SQVTM and ANQGSEA. CDR3 nucleotide sequence: TGCAGCGTTGAAATATGGCAGGCGCACTCTGGAAACACCATATATTTT. Protein: CSVEIWQAHSGNTIYF.

The chain has TRBV2 and TRBJ2-1; TRBD1 matches 9 bases. Germline loops: CDR1 SNHLY, CDR2 FYNNEI. The CDR3 consists of 14 residues. V was clipped by 7 bases and J by 5 bases; unmatched bases: 6. CDR3 in DNA: TGTGCCAGCAAGGTACAGGGGGCTAACAATGAGCAGTTCTTC. Protein sequence: CASKVQGANNEQFF.

The V and J genes are TRBV7-3 and TRBJ2-7; 9 nucleotides line up with TRBD1. Germline V gene data show CDR1 as SGHTA and CDR2 as FQGTGA. J was trimmed by 4 bases and V by 5 bases; bases with no gene match: 6. CDR3 length equals 14 residues. The CDR3 DNA reads TGTGCCAGCAGCCTGGGACAGGGAACATACGAGCAGTACTTC. It specifies CASSLGQGTYEQYF.

The chain couples TRBV30 to TRBJ2-3; D is uncertain. Trimming cost V 2 bases and J 3 bases, with 3 bases left between them. Germline assignment: CDR1 GTSNPN and CDR2 SVGIG (reference sequence). The CDR3 sequence is 11 residues long. In nucleotides, the CDR3 is TGTGCCTGGAGTTCTACAGATACGCAGTATTTT. Translating gives CAWSSTDTQYF.

Only a few counts were recorded for this clone. The chain links TRBV9 to TRBJ1-2, with 7 bases lining up with TRBD1. V shed 4 bases, J shed 4 bases, and the junction held 7 bases outside the gene matches. The CDR3 has 14 amino acids. Germline CDR1 and CDR2: SGDLS and YYNGEE. As DNA, the CDR3 is TGTGCCAGCAGCCCTATCTCAGGGGGCTATGGCTACACCTTC. It codes for CASSPISGGYGYTF.

The rearrangement links TRBV11-1 to TRBJ1-2; TRBD1 aligns across 11 bases. Germline CDR1 and CDR2: SGHAT and FQDESV (reference sequence). The CDR3 is 12 residues long. Trimming removed 3 bases from V and 10 bases from J; junction bases left unmatched: 1. CDR3 DNA sequence: TGTGCCAGCAGCTTGGACAGGGGGCACTACACCTTC. It is translated as CASSLDRGHYTF.

V gene TRBV7-2 combines with J gene TRBJ2-1; no clear D. The CDR3 is 19 amino acids. Trimming left V 0 bases short and J 3 bases short, with 21 bases between. CDR1 is SGHTA and CDR2 is FQGNSA in the germline V gene. The CDR3 DNA sequence: TGTGCCAGCAGCTTAGCATTGCTACCCGTCAGGATGCGCTACAATGAGCAGTTCTTC. Residues: CASSLALLPVRMRYNEQFF.